The subject of this entry is one T cell receptor beta chain. Its antigen is currently unknown. This specimen comes from a study of human T cells and chemical hapten exposure. Across the whole study: Mostly female, the patients presented with alopecia areata, totalis or universalis. General study results and limits: PT1 expanded TCR counts and patch test score correlated positively.

From germline, CDR1 is SGHVS and CDR2 FNYEAQ. The CDR3 loop spans 15 amino acids. This sample's time point: patch test 2, 6 weeks after DPC sensitization. Treatment meaning: therapeutic diphenylcyclopropenone sensitization with weekly scalp DPC. It was unfractionated whole blood from which total RNA was extracted. Library construction involved attaching unique molecular identifiers to individual cDNA molecules, which allowed quantitative, reproducible TCR counting. TCRdb independently ran MiXCR on the RACE reads; one entry per CDR3 protein. This sample carries tens of thousands of distinct CDR3 sequences, approximately 10% of them seen once, and the ten largest clones take 1.5% to 2%.

This clonotype originated in a young man with alopecia areata. Some clones in this sample may be carry-over from other donors' samples. The gene calls are TRBV7-6 and TRBJ2-7; D is perhaps TRBD1 (5 bases). The material was whole blood, obtained in connection with sensitization to the hapten diphenylcyclopropenone (DPC). The CDR3 spells CASSSILRGSHEQYV. CDR3 nucleotide sequence: TGTGCCAGCAGCTCTATCCTTAGGGGCTCCCACGAGCAGTACGTC.